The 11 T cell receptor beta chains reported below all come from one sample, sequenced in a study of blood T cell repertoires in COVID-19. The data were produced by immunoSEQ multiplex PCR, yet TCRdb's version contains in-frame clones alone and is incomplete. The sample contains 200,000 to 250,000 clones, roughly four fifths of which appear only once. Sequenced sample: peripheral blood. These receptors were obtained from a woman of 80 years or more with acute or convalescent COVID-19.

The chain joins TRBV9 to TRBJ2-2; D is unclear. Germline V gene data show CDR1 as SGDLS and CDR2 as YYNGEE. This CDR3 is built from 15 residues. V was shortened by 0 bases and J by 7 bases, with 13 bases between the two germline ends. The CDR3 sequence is CASSVVATPGGELFF. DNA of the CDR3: TGTGCCAGCAGCGTAGTTGCTACCCCCGGCGGGGAGCTGTTTTTT.

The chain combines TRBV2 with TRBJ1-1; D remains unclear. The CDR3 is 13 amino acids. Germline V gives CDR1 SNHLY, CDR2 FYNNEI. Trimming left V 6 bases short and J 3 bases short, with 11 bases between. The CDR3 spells CASRSVAHTEAFF. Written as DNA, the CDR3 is TGTGCCAGCAGGTCAGTGGCCCACACTGAAGCTTTCTTT.

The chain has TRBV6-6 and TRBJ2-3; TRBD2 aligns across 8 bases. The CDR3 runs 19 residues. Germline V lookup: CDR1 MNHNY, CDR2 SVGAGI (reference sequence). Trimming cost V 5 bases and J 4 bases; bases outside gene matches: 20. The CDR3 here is CASSHGGAPSSGNPDTQYF. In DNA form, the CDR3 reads TGTGCCAGCAGTCACGGGGGGGCACCCTCAAGCGGGAACCCAGATACGCAGTATTTT.

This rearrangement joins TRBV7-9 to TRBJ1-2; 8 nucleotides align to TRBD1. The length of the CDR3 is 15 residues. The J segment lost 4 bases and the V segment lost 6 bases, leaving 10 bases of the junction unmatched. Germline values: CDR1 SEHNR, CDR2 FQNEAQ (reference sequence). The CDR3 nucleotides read TGTGCCAGCAGATCTGGACAGGGAGGGGTCTATGGCTACACCTTC. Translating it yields CASRSGQGGVYGYTF.

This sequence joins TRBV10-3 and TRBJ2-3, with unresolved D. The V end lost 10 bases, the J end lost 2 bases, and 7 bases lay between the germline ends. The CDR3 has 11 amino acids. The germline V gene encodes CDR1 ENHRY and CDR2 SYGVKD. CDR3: CATSTTDTQYF. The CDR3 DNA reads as TGTGCCACATCTACCACAGATACGCAGTATTTT.

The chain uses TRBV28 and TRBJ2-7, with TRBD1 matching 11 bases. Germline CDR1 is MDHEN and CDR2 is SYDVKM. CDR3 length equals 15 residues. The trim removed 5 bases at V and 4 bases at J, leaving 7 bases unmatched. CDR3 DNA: TGTGCCAGCAGTAAATGGACAGGGGGCTCGTACGAGCAGTACTTC. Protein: CASSKWTGGSYEQYF.

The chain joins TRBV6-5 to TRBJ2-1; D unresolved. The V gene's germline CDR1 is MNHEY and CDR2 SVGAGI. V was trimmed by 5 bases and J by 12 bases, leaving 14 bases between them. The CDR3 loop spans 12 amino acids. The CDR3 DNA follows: TGTGCCAGCAGTCCATTAGGAGTGGGGCAGTTCTTC. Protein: CASSPLGVGQFF.

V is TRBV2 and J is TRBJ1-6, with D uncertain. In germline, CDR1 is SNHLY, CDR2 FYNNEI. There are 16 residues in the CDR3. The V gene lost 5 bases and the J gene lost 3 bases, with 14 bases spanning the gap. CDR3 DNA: TGTGCCAGCAGTACATCATCCACCTTCTATAATTCACCCCTCCACTTT. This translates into CASSTSSTFYNSPLHF. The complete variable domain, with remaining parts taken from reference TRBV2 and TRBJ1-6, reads EPEVTQTPSHQVTQMGQEVILRCVPISNHLYFYWYRQILGQKVEFLVSFYNNEISEKSEIFDDQFSVERPDGSNFTLKIRSTKLEDSAMYFCASSTSSTFYNSPLHFGNGTRLTVT.

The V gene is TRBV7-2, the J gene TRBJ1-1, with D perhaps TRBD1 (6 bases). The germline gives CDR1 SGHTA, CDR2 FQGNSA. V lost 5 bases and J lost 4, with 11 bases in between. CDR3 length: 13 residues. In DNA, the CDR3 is TGTGCCAGCAGCCAAACGACAGGCACTGAAGCTTTCTTT. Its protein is CASSQTTGTEAFF.

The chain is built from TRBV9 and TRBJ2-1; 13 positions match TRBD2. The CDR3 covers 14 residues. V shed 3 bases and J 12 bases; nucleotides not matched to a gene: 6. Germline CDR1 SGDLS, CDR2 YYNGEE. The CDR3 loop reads CASSAGTSGVVQFF. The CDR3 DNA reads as TGTGCCAGCAGCGCCGGGACTAGCGGGGTTGTGCAGTTCTTC.

The CDR3 DNA follows: TGTGCCAGCTCACCACCGGGGGGGGTTGGCTATGGCTACACCTTC. Translating it yields CASSPPGGVGYGYTF. V and J are TRBV18 and TRBJ1-2; D perhaps matches TRBD1 (5 bases). The V gene lost 0 bases and the J gene lost 4 bases, with 12 bases spanning the gap. Germline assignment: CDR1 KGHSH and CDR2 LQKENI. This CDR3 region has 15 residues. The full variable domain, rest sourced from reference TRBV18 and TRBJ1-2, is NAGVMQNPRHLVRRRGQEARLRCSPMKGHSHVYWYRQLPEEGLKFMVYLQKENIIDESGMPKERFSAEFPKEGPSILRIQQVVRGDSAAYFCASSPPGGVGYGYTFGSGTRLTVV.